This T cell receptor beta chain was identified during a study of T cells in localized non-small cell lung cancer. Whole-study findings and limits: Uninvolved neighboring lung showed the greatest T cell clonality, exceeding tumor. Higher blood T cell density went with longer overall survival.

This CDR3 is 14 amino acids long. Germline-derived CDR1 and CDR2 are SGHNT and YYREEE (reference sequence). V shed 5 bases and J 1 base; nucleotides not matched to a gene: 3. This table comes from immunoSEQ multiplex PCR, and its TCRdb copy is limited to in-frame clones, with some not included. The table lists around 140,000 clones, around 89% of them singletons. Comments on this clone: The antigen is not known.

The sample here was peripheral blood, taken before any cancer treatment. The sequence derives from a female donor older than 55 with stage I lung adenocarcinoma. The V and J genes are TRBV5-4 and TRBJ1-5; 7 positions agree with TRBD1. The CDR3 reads CASSQGGSNQPQHF. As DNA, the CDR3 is TGTGCCAGCAGTCAGGGGGGCAGCAATCAGCCCCAGCATTTT.